This T cell receptor beta chain was found in a study of blood T cell repertoires in COVID-19. Study background: PBMCs, B-cell-depleted T cells, or T cells provided the cDNA or gDNA that made up the material.

This clone occurred many times. Germline CDR1 and CDR2: LGHDT and YNNKEL (reference sequence). The CDR3 is made up of 16 amino acids. With 4 bases removed from V and 0 bases from J, the gap between germline ends came to 15 bases. Under the authors' procedure: Using reference gene primer amplification, nucleated cell counts were estimated. TCRdb's table, derived via immunoSEQ multiplex PCR, lists solely in-frame clones and lacks some. Clonal size and the V and J genes are those of that table, whereas D and trimming came from the DNA. The sample yields roughly 100,000 clones, about 88% seen once. Sequenced material: peripheral blood. The receptor comes from a woman of 80 years or more with acute or convalescent COVID-19. The V gene is TRBV3-1 (or the pseudogene TRBV3-2), the J gene TRBJ1-1; D ambiguous. The CDR3 loop is CASSPLGGRVNTEAFF. CDR3 coding DNA: TGTGCCAGCAGCCCTCTAGGAGGGCGGGTGAACACTGAAGCTTTCTTT.